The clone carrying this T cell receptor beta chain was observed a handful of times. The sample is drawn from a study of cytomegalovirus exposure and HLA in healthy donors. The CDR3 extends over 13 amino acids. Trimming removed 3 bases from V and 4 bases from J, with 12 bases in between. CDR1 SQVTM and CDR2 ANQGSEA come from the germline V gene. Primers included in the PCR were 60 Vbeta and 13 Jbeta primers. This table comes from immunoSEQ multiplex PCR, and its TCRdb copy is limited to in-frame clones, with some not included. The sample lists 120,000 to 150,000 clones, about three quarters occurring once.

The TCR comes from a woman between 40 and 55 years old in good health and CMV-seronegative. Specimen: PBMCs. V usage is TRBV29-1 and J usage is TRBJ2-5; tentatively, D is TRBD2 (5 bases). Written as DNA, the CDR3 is TGCAGCGTTGATCCCGAGGGCTTAGAGACCCAGTACTTC. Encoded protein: CSVDPEGLETQYF.